Listed below are T cell receptor beta chains from one sample, sequenced in a study of regulatory T cells in long-lasting Graves disease. TCRdb ran MiXCR on the multiplex PCR reads and lists one entry per CDR3 protein. The repertoire includes 360,000 or so distinct CDR3 sequences, 20% to 25% of them detected once, and about 29% sits in the top ten. Sample: peripheral blood mononuclear cells (PBMCs), taken when the disease was refractory, from a patient treated with antithyroid drugs. The receptors derive from a woman in her forties with Graves disease. Each CDR3 is given with its conserved first and last residue.

TRBJ1-2 TRBV6-1 CASSRTGRGGYTF
TRBJ1-1 TRBV28 CASSLDQWGGQSTEAFF
TRBJ2-7 TRBV7-6 CASSGRLAGGGEQYF
TRBJ1-5 TRBV28 CASSSDGQPQHF
TRBJ2-2 TRBV15 CATSRDQGVTGELFF
TRBJ2-3 TRBV30 CAWSRSGFRDTQYF
TRBJ2-5 TRBV29-1 CSVVDRGRTQYF
TRBJ1-1 TRBV7-8 CASSFNAGQVLF
TRBJ1-5 TRBV20-1 CSATTGNLNQPQHF
TRBJ2-7 TRBV10-3 CAIRGQEGGEQYF
TRBJ2-7 TRBV7-2 CASSLRRDGSYEQYF
TRBJ2-7 TRBV29-1 CSAISGDNNYEQYF
TRBJ2-7 TRBV20-1 CSASPGNNEQYF
TRBJ2-7 TRBV5-1 CASHLDGHSTYEQYF
TRBJ2-5 TRBV20-1 CSATAGGGVMETQYF
TRBJ2-4 TRBV28 CASSPEGGLAKNIQYF
TRBJ1-2 TRBV28 CASSNRGRNYGYTF
TRBJ1-2 TRBV29-1 CSVDETNYGYTF
TRBJ2-7 TRBV5-6 CASSRRDFSYEQYF
TRBJ2-2 TRBV19 CASSISGSRWGVAAGELFF
TRBJ2-7 TRBV6-5 CASSFTAGPAGIEQYF
TRBJ1-1 TRBV6-1 CASRQDRGLFTEAFF
TRBJ1-1 TRBV7-9 CASSLANRVNTEAFF
TRBJ2-7 TRBV28 CASSLGTGGPYEQYF
TRBJ2-2 TRBV28 CASSFLAANTGELFF
TRBJ2-2 TRBV10-3 CAISESIGELFF
TRBJ2-3 TRBV12-3/TRBV12-4 CASSLGRAITDTQYF
TRBJ2-7 TRBV28 CASSFNPFLGEQYF
TRBJ2-7 TRBV29-1 CSVDRVSGRADEQYF
TRBJ1-1 TRBV28 CASSSTDRERAFF
TRBJ1-5 TRBV2 CASSLGQGGQPQHF
TRBJ2-2 TRBV6-1 CASSEPQTGSLLFF
TRBJ2-7 TRBV20-1 CSAEFYEQYF